This T cell receptor (beta chain) was obtained from a study of blood T cell repertoires in COVID-19. About the research overall: COVID-19 samples from acute and convalescent phases originated in the United States, Italy and Spain. PBMCs, B-cell-depleted T cells, or T cells provided the cDNA or gDNA that made up the material.

Deletions cut 1 base from V and 3 bases from J, with 15 bases between. CDR1 and CDR2 (germline): SGDLS, YYNGEE. The CDR3 consists of 16 residues. Clones were sequenced by immunoSEQ multiplex PCR, and TCRdb holds only the in-frame ones, with some missing. The sample consists of about 220,000 clones, approximately 83% of them appearing once. Sample: peripheral blood. The chain uses TRBV9 and TRBJ2-3; D might be TRBD1 (5 bases). This sequence originates from a woman aged 25 to 39 who had recovered from COVID-19. The CDR3: CASSVSRQQPTDTQYF. As DNA, the CDR3 is TGTGCCAGCAGCGTAAGCCGACAGCAGCCAACAGATACGCAGTATTTT.